Below, 32 T cell receptor beta chains from the same sample are listed, as sequenced in a study of T cells after yellow fever vaccination (dated by TCRdb to the late 2010s). The method behind the library was 5' RACE. Reads for this sample came from an Illumina NovaSeq 6000. Clones were called with MiXCR by TCRdb after fastp trimmed the public reads at Q25, and only in-frame beta chains were retained. Rows are unified per CDR3 protein, each entry keeping the most common DNA and genes. Recorded for this sample are 250,000 to 300,000 distinct CDR3 sequences; about 5.2% of them occurred a single time. The top ten hold roughly 3.4% of the sample. The sample's treatment or condition, from its label and the paper: live attenuated yellow fever vaccine strain. The sample was CD4+ T cells sorted from PBMCs, taken on the day of the yellow fever booster vaccination. The receptor source for this set is a man younger than 35 who received the YFV17D yellow fever vaccine.

This clonotype has ten or more counts. The chain is built from TRBV20-1 and TRBJ1-2; D is unresolved. The CDR3 is 11 amino acids. The V end was cut by 2 bases, the J end by 5 bases, with 6 bases between. Germline CDR1 and CDR2: DFQATT and SNEGSKA (reference sequence). CDR3 nucleotide sequence: TGCAGTGCTAGACTTAAATATGGCTACACCTTC. Encoded protein: CSARLKYGYTF.

The rearrangement joins TRBV5-1 to TRBJ2-7; TRBD1 matches 9 bases. Germline loops: CDR1 SGHRS, CDR2 YFSETQ. The CDR3 consists of 15 residues. Germline trimming cut 0 bases from V and 6 bases from J; bases unmatched to any gene: 7. The CDR3 region has the DNA TGCGCCAGCAGCTTGGCCGTGGACAGGGGTTTCGAGCAGTACTTC. This codes for CASSLAVDRGFEQYF. Based on the CDR3 plus reference TRBV5-1 and TRBJ2-7, the full variable domain is KAGVTQTPRYLIKTRGQQVTLSCSPISGHRSVSWYQQTPGQGLQFLFEYFSETQRNKGNFPGRFSGRQFSNSRSEMNVSTLELGDSALYLCASSLAVDRGFEQYFGPGTRLTVT.

This chain connects TRBV6-2 or TRBV6-3 to TRBJ2-5, with D uncertain. Germline CDR1 reads MNHEY; CDR2 reads SVGEGT. The ends were cut back, 7 bases at V and 0 bases at J, with 3 bases in the middle. The CDR3 is 11 residues long. Here the CDR3 reads CASMYQETQYF. In DNA, the CDR3 is TGTGCCAGCATGTACCAAGAGACCCAGTACTTC.

This clonotype has more than one count but fewer than ten. The chain carries TRBV6-2 or TRBV6-3 and TRBJ2-2, with D unclear. The CDR3 totals 13 residues. Germline V gene sequence: CDR1 MNHEY, CDR2 SVGEGT. Trimming removed 3 bases at V and 3 bases at J, with 5 bases between. The CDR3 region is CASSYEDTGELFF. For the CDR3, the DNA is TGTGCCAGCAGTTATGAGGACACCGGGGAGCTGTTTTTT.

This clonotype showed up just a few times. DNA of the CDR3: TGTGCCAGCAGTTTACCGGGCCTAATGGGTGGCACTGAAGCTTTCTTT. As protein: CASSLPGLMGGTEAFF. The chain employs TRBV27 and TRBJ1-1; no definite D call. The CDR3 has 16 residues. The ends were cut back, 2 bases at V and 4 bases at J, with 17 bases in the middle. Per the germline V gene, CDR1 is MNHEY and CDR2 is SMNVEV (reference sequence).

The rearrangement links TRBV15 to TRBJ1-2; tentatively, D is TRBD1 (6 bases). Germline CDR1 LNHNV, CDR2 YYDKDF (reference sequence). The CDR3 loop spans 18 amino acids. V lost 0 bases and J 7 bases, leaving 24 bases between the germline ends. CDR3 nucleotides: TGTGCCACCAGCAGAGAAGCCCTTACAGCCAGGGGAGCGATTGGCTACACCTTC. Its translation is CATSREALTARGAIGYTF.

This clonotype was detected a few times. J is TRBJ2-7 and V is TRBV5-1, with TRBD2 matching over 10 bases. Trimming took 4 bases from V and 2 from J; bases not matched to a gene: 3. The CDR3 is made up of 14 amino acids. Germline V gene lookup returns CDR1 SGHRS and CDR2 YFSETQ. CDR3: CASSALAGPYEQYF. The DNA of the CDR3 is TGCGCCAGCAGCGCACTAGCGGGGCCCTACGAGCAGTACTTC.

The V call is TRBV7-2, the J call TRBJ2-3, with 9 bases that match TRBD2. The germline CDR1 and CDR2 sequences are SGHTA and FQGNSA. CDR3 length: 15 amino acids. V shed 4 bases, J shed 4 bases, and the junction held 6 bases outside the gene matches. CDR3 loop: CASSSPGLAPDTQYF. In nucleotides, the CDR3 is TGTGCCAGCAGCTCCCCGGGACTAGCTCCAGATACGCAGTATTTT.

Only one count was recorded for this clonotype. V and J are TRBV6-1 and TRBJ2-1; no clear D gene. Trimming stripped 1 base from V and 9 bases from J, with 16 bases between. The CDR3 has 15 residues. Germline V gene data show CDR1 as MNHNS and CDR2 as SASEGT. CDR3: CASSEGSGGTIEQFF. For the CDR3, the DNA is TGTGCCAGCAGTGAAGGGAGTGGCGGTACTATTGAGCAGTTCTTC.

CDR3 DNA sequence: TGTGCCAGCAGTTACTCCGTTCAGGGGAGCTCCTACGAGCAGTACGTC. Encoded protein: CASSYSVQGSSYEQYV. The J gene is TRBJ2-7, the V gene TRBV6-6; the D gene is possibly TRBD1 (6 bases). Trimming left V 0 bases short and J 0 bases short, with 12 bases between. Per germline, CDR1 MNHNY and CDR2 SVGAGI (reference sequence). CDR3 length: 16 amino acids.

There are a few counts of this clonotype. V usage is TRBV6-5 and J usage is TRBJ2-7; D is possibly TRBD1 (5 bases). This CDR3 is 15 amino acids long. Germline CDR1 MNHEY, CDR2 SVGAGI. Trimming took off 3 bases at V and 4 bases at J, with 16 bases between the two ends. The DNA of the CDR3 is TGTGCCAGCAGTTATGGACATAAGAAGGGTTACGAGCAGTACTTC. Translation: CASSYGHKKGYEQYF.

The sample holds a few counts of this clonotype. V usage is TRBV4-3 and J usage is TRBJ1-2, with unresolved D. Trimming stripped 3 bases from V and 4 bases from J, with 18 bases between. The CDR3 is 16 amino acids. The germline gives CDR1 LGHNA, CDR2 YSLEER. The CDR3 reads CASSHLWGVPFYGYTF. As DNA, the CDR3 is TGCGCCAGCAGCCACCTTTGGGGAGTGCCCTTCTATGGCTACACCTTC.

There are many counts of this clonotype. The rearrangement links TRBV7-9 to TRBJ2-4, with TRBD1 matching 9 bases. Germline lookup yields CDR1 SEHNR and CDR2 FQNEAQ (reference sequence). V lost 5 bases to trimming and J lost 6 bases; unmatched junction nucleotides: 11. CDR3 length: 16 residues. This chain's CDR3 is CASSRIQGARGNIQYF. Here the CDR3 DNA reads TGTGCCAGCAGCAGAATACAGGGGGCAAGAGGAAACATTCAGTACTTC. Variable domain in full (rest from reference TRBV7-9 and TRBJ2-4): DTGVSQNPRHKITKRGQNVTFRCDPISEHNRLYWYRQTLGQGPEFLTYFQNEAQLEKSRLLSDRFSAERPKGSFSTLEIQRTEQGDSAMYLCASSRIQGARGNIQYFGAGTRLSVL.

This clonotype showed up just a few times. V is TRBV10-3 and J is TRBJ2-3; D is tentatively TRBD1 or TRBD2 (5 bases each). The V gene lost 11 bases and the J gene lost 2 bases, with 14 bases spanning the gap. This CDR3 spans 13 amino acids. Germline V gives CDR1 ENHRY, CDR2 SYGVKD. The CDR3 reads CAARDLNTDTQYF. CDR3 bases: TGTGCCGCCCGGGACCTTAACACAGATACGCAGTATTTT.

This chain uses TRBV24-1 with TRBJ2-1, with 11 bases matching TRBD2. This CDR3 is 16 amino acids long. V lost 4 bases, J lost 4 bases, and 5 bases stayed unmatched. Looked up from germline, CDR1 is KGHDR and CDR2 is SFDVKD. The CDR3 nucleotides read TGTGCCACCAGTGACAAGACTAGCGGGGTTTACAATGAGCAGTTCTTC. This translates into CATSDKTSGVYNEQFF.

In its sample, this clonotype was seen a few times. The chain is built from TRBV7-2 and TRBJ1-5, with unresolved D. The CDR3 loop spans 13 amino acids. The V gene's germline CDR1 is SGHTA and CDR2 FQGNSA. The germline V and J ends were trimmed by 5 bases and 5 bases, with 10 bases remaining between them. CDR3 in DNA: TGTGCCAGCAGCGCAGATCCATATCAGCCCCAGCATTTT. Its protein product is CASSADPYQPQHF.

The genes are TRBV9 and TRBJ2-5; 7 nucleotides agree with TRBD2. Germline CDR1 SGDLS, CDR2 YYNGEE. With 3 bases clipped from V and 4 bases from J, the junction kept 3 bases outside the gene matches. CDR3 length equals 13 residues. This chain's CDR3 is CASSGPGGETQYF. In nucleotides, the CDR3 is TGTGCCAGCAGCGGGCCGGGGGGAGAGACCCAGTACTTC.

In its sample, this clonotype was seen many times. The chain couples TRBV27 to TRBJ2-5; D ambiguous. In germline, CDR1 is MNHEY, CDR2 SMNVEV (reference sequence). This CDR3 is built from 13 residues. V lost 2 bases, J lost 3 bases, and 7 bases lay in between. CDR3 nucleotide sequence: TGTGCCAGCAGTTTAAGGTTGGAAGAGACCCAGTACTTC. Translation: CASSLRLEETQYF.

This clonotype was observed a handful of times. The genes are TRBV10-3 and TRBJ2-3; TRBD1 matches at 12 bases. The CDR3 extends over 15 amino acids. J was trimmed by 3 bases and V by 4 bases; bases with no gene match: 2. CDR1 and CDR2 (germline): ENHRY, SYGVKD. The CDR3 protein is CAISGGQGATDTQYF. CDR3 sequence (DNA): TGTGCCATCAGTGGGGGACAGGGGGCGACAGATACGCAGTATTTT.

This clonotype is deemed medium-sized. The CDR3 loop reads CSARVAANTGELFF. The CDR3 region has the DNA TGCAGTGCTAGGGTAGCGGCGAACACCGGGGAGCTGTTTTTT. The V and J genes are TRBV20-1 and TRBJ2-2, with a possible D match to TRBD2 (6 bases). This CDR3 has 14 residues. CDR1 and CDR2 (germline): DFQATT, SNEGSKA (reference sequence). V lost 3 bases and J lost 0, with 8 bases in between.

This clonotype was observed many times. The rearrangement joins TRBV7-9 to TRBJ2-6; possible D gene TRBD1, 5 bases. The V gene's germline CDR1 is SEHNR and CDR2 FQNEAQ (reference sequence). With 4 bases removed from V and 5 bases from J, the gap between germline ends came to 18 bases. The CDR3 consists of 17 residues. This chain's CDR3 is CASSSLDRQGRANVLTF. The CDR3 DNA reads TGTGCCAGCAGCTCCTTGGATAGGCAGGGTAGGGCCAACGTCCTGACTTTC. The complete variable domain, with remaining parts taken from reference TRBV7-9 and TRBJ2-6, reads DTGVSQNPRHKITKRGQNVTFRCDPISEHNRLYWYRQTLGQGPEFLTYFQNEAQLEKSRLLSDRFSAERPKGSFSTLEIQRTEQGDSAMYLCASSSLDRQGRANVLTFGAGSRLTVL.

This clonotype was seen repeatedly, ten times or more. The chain carries TRBV7-2 and TRBJ1-2; 9 bases are shared with TRBD1. Germline CDR1 is SGHTA and CDR2 is FQGNSA. The CDR3 consists of 15 residues. V shed 1 base, J shed 2 bases, and the junction held 2 bases outside the gene matches. The CDR3 nucleotides read TGTGCCAGCAGCTTAGGTGGACAGGGGAACTATGGCTACACCTTC. This gives the protein CASSLGGQGNYGYTF. Filled out from reference TRBV7-2 and TRBJ1-2, the complete variable domain reads GAGVSQSPSNKVTEKGKDVELRCDPISGHTALYWYRQSLGQGLEFLIYFQGNSAPDKSGLPSDRFSAERTGGSVSTLTIQRTQQEDSAVYLCASSLGGQGNYGYTFGSGTRLTVV.

This clonotype was observed many times. This chain joins TRBV6-1 and TRBJ1-6; 7 bases are shared with TRBD1. Per the germline V gene, CDR1 is MNHNS and CDR2 is SASEGT. The CDR3 is made up of 14 amino acids. V gave up 7 bases and J gave up 15 bases; unmatched junction bases: 15. CDR3 coding DNA: TGTGCCAGCACCGACTCGACAGGGCCCTCTCTCCTCCACTTT. It is translated as CASTDSTGPSLLHF.

CDR3 in DNA: TGTGCCAGCAGACAGGCCTCGACCGGTGGCTACACCTTC. Translating gives CASRQASTGGYTF. This chain connects TRBV7-2 to TRBJ1-2, with D possibly being TRBD1 (5 bases). This CDR3 is built from 13 residues. Trimming cost V 6 bases and J 7 bases, with 15 bases left between them. Germline loops: CDR1 SGHTA, CDR2 FQGNSA.

This clonotype was picked up a small number of times. This chain links TRBV28 with TRBJ2-7, with TRBD1 matching 8 bases. The CDR3 has 16 amino acids. Germline V gene lookup returns CDR1 MDHEN and CDR2 SYDVKM. Trimming cost V 2 bases and J 4 bases; bases outside gene matches: 10. The CDR3 DNA sequence: TGTGCCAGCAGTTTAGGAGGACAGGGTGGTAGATACGAGCAGTACGTC. Residues: CASSLGGQGGRYEQYV.

This clonotype was seen a few times. This rearrangement joins TRBV5-1 to TRBJ2-2, with a possible D match to TRBD2 (7 bases). Trimming took 6 bases from V and 3 from J, leaving 15 bases between them. Germline lookup yields CDR1 SGHRS and CDR2 YFSETQ. The CDR3 spans 15 residues. Written as DNA, the CDR3 is TGCGCCAGCACGGGGGGATCAGGGGACACCGGGGAGCTGTTTTTT. Its translation: CASTGGSGDTGELFF.

This clonotype occurred a few times. The chain carries TRBV4-2 and TRBJ2-7, with 9 bases aligning to TRBD2. This CDR3 has 15 amino acids. Unmatched junction bases numbered 7, after V lost 4 bases and J lost 3 bases. Germline CDR1 and CDR2: LGHNA and YNFKEQ. This CDR3 reads CASSLGTSPLYEQYV. The CDR3 DNA is TGTGCCAGCAGCCTCGGGACTAGCCCACTCTACGAGCAGTACGTC.

This clonotype has just a few counts. The chain is built from TRBV14 and TRBJ2-2; D is possibly TRBD2 (6 bases). The CDR3 runs 17 residues. The germline CDR1 and CDR2 sequences are SGHDN and FVKESK. V lost 1 base to trimming and J lost 3 bases, with 15 bases between them. The CDR3 protein is CASSQGALGGDTGELFF. The CDR3 nucleotides read TGTGCCAGCAGCCAAGGAGCCTTGGGAGGAGACACCGGGGAGCTGTTTTTT.

In its sample, this clonotype was seen many times. V gene TRBV7-8 combines with J gene TRBJ2-3; 13 bases are a match to TRBD2. V dropped 5 bases and J dropped 2; count of bases not matched to a gene: 7. The CDR3 is 17 residues long. Germline V CDR1 and CDR2: SGHVS, FQNEAQ. CDR3 DNA sequence: TGTGCCAGCAGCCCGTGGACTAGCGGGGGATCCACAGATACGCAGTATTTT. Protein sequence: CASSPWTSGGSTDTQYF.

This clonotype showed up just a few times. V usage is TRBV13 and J usage is TRBJ1-1; tentative D call: TRBD1 (6 bases). This CDR3 is 13 amino acids long. Germline CDR1 reads PRHDT; CDR2 reads FYEKMQ (reference sequence). V was cut by 5 bases and J by 5 bases, with 12 bases left in between. Here the CDR3 DNA reads TGTGCCAGCAGCCCCCCCAGGGGAACTGAAGCTTTCTTT. Protein product: CASSPPRGTEAFF.

This clonotype was detected many times. The V call is TRBV12-3 or TRBV12-4, the J call TRBJ1-3; D gene ambiguous. CDR3 length: 14 residues. V lost 7 bases and J 0 bases, leaving 10 bases between the germline ends. CDR3 sequence (DNA): TGTGCCAGCACCCCGGGCCTCTCTGGAAACACCATATATTTT. Amino acid sequence: CASTPGLSGNTIYF.

This clonotype occurred many times. Here the CDR3 reads CASSFYPGELFF. The CDR3 DNA follows: TGTGCCAGCAGTTTTTATCCCGGGGAGCTGTTTTTT. The genes are TRBV27 and TRBJ2-2; D gene uncertain. CDR3 length: 12 amino acids. Germline assignment: CDR1 MNHEY and CDR2 SMNVEV (reference sequence). Trimming cost V 3 bases and J 6 bases, with 5 bases left between them.